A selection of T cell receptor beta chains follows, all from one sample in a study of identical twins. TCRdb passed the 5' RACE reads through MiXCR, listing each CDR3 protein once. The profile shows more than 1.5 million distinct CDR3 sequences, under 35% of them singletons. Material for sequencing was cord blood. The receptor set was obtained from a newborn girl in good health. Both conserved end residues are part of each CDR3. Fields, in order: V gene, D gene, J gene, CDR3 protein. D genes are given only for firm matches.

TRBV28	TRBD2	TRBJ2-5	CASSSVASGKETQYF
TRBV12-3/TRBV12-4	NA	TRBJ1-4	CASSFSGRDNEKLFF
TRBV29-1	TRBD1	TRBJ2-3	CSVQIGQGPTDTQYF
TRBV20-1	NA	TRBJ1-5	CSPGNPPQHF
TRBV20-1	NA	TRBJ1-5	CSADRFGQPQHF
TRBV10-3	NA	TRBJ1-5	CAISEGAGDQPQHF
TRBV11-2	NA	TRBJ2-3	CASSLAWQYTQYF
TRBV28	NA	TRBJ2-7	CASSLLGGGPYEQYF
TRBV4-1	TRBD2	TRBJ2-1	CASSQDLRPSGLHEQFF
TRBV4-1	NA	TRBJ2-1	CASSPRRAGENNEQFF
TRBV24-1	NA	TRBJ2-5	CASSDWTAQQAQYF
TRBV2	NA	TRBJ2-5	CASTRVTRETQYF
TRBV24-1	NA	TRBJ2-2	CATSDPDRNTGELFF
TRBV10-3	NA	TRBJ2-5	CAISESVGGETQYF
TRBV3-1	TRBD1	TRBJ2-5	CASSFDRAQETQYF
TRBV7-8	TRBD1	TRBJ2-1	CASSTDRREEQFF
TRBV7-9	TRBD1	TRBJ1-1	CASRPGTGTSNTEAFF
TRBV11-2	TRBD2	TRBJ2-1	CASSLVLWTSGRSSSYNEQFF
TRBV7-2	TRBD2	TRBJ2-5	CASSWGGRGETQYF
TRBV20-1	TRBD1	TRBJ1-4	CSAGGQAKGTEKLFF
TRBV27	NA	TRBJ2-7	CASSPNRDKGTYEQYF
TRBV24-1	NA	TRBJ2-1	CATSDSFGRGNPYNEQFF
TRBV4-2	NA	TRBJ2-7	CASSRDIGSYEQYF
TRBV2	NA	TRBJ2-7	CASSESFAYEQYF
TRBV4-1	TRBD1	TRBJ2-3	CASSQGQGPAYF
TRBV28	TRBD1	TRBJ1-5	CASSLSRDSFYQPQHF
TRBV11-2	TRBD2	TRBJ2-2	CASRLAGTTGELFF
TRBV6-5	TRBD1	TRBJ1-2	CASRARTGGIGGYTF
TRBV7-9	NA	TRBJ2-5	CASSLAPQTQYF
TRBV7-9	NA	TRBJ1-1	CASSFKRGVNTEAFF
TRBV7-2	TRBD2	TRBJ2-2	CASSLAGAFTGELFF
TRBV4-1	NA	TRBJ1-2	CASSHPGEAGYTF
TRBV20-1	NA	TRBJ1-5	CSARGSVGQPQHF
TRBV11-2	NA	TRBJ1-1	CASSARIDRYTEAFF
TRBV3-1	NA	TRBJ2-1	CASSQVLLTYNEQFF
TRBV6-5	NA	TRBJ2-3	CASSYLASTDTQYF
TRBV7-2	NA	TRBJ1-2	CASSVDTWSSTIVYGYTF
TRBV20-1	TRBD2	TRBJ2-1	CSARKRGSYNEQFF
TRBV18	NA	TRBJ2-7	CASSVPSEAYEQYF
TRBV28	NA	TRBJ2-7	CASGSVESSYEQYF
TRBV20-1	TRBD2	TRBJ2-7	CSARDPLAGPYEQYF
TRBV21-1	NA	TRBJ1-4	CASSIKVGRRNEKLFF
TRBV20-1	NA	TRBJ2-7	CSARELSRSSYEQYF
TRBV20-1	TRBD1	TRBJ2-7	CSARTGTGTYNEQYF
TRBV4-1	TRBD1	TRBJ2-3	CASSQVGTGFADTQYF
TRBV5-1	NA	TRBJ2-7	CASSKTGTYEQYF
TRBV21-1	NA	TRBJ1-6	CASSKTASSYNSPLHF
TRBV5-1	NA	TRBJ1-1	CASSSNAGTGNTEAFF
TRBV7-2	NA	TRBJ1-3	CASSFSLGYLRDTIYF
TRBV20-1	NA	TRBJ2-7	CSASDRSGWGYEQYF
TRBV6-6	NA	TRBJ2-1	CASSYSWDEQFF
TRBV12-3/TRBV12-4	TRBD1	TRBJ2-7	CASSTTTPGQRYEQYF
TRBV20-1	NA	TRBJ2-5	CSARVPRDNSREQYF
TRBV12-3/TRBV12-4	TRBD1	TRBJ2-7	CASSLVGTGAYEQYF
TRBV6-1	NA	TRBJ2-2	CASSEPGMTGELFF
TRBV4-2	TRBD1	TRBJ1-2	CASSQVLQGPYYGYTF
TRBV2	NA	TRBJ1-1	CASTHRQALNTEAFF
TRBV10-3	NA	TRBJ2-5	CAIRTDKAQETQYF
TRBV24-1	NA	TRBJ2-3	CATSRAGAGTDTQYF
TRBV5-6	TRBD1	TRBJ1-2	CASSLGQGGLYGYTF